The clone carrying this T cell receptor beta chain came up a few times. The antigen is not known. The CDR3 extends over 15 amino acids. Looked up from germline, CDR1 is SGHRS and CDR2 is YFSETQ. The germline V and J ends were trimmed by 5 bases and 0 bases, with 14 bases remaining between them. Regarding time point: newly diagnosed GD, antithyroid drugs for less than 3 months. After RNA was extracted from PBMCs, the TCR library was made from it. This sample is part of a study of regulatory T cells in long-lasting Graves disease. Study-wide findings and caveats: A limited number of samples was an acknowledged limitation.

CDR3-region Arm-PCR and iRepertoire HTBI primers produced the TCR beta libraries. TCRdb re-analysed the multiplex PCR reads in MiXCR, keeping a single row per CDR3 protein. The repertoire holds around 450,000 distinct CDR3 sequences, more than 13% seen once, with approximately 15% in the top ten. The data were also submitted as part of a second study, on T cells in Graves' hyperthyroidism and ophthalmopathy.

This sequence joins TRBV5-1 and TRBJ1-1; perhaps TRBD1 as D (6 bases). The sequence was collected from a young woman with Graves disease. The material was peripheral blood mononuclear cells (PBMCs), obtained at new diagnosis, from a patient treated with antithyroid drugs. The CDR3 DNA follows: TGCGCCAGCAGAGGCACCTGGACAGTGAACACTGAAGCTTTCTTT. It is translated as CASRGTWTVNTEAFF.